The clone carrying this T cell receptor beta chain was counted only a few times. These data are taken from a study of neurological immune-mediated disorders. In TCRdb, the 5' RACE reads were re-called with MiXCR into one record per CDR3 protein. This sample has tens of thousands of distinct CDR3 sequences, with over 9.5% found just once. This CDR3 comprises 17 residues. Germline V gene sequence: CDR1 SGHRS, CDR2 YFSETQ. The V gene end was trimmed by 4 bases and the J gene end by 7 bases; junction bases not matched to a gene: 8. The sequence derives from a man between 60 and 75 years old in good health. The chain links TRBV5-1 to TRBJ2-1; 16 positions match TRBD2. The sequencing input was PBMCs. For the CDR3, the DNA is TGCGCCAGCAGCACCGGGACTAGCGGGGGGGCCTGGAATGAGCAGTTCTTC. Protein product: CASSTGTSGGAWNEQFF.